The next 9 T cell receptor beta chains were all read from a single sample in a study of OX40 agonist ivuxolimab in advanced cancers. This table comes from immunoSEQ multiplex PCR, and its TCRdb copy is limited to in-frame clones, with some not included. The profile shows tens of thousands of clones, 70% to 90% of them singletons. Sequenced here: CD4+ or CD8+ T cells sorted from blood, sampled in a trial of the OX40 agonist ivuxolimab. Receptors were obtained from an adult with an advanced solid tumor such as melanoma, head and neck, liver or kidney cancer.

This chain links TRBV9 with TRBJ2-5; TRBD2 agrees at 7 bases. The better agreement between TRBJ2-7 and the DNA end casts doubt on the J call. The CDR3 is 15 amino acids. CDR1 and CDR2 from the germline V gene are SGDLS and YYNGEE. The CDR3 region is CASSIRGVPRHEQYF. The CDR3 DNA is TGTGCCAGCAGCATCCGGGGGGTACCGCGGCACGAGCAGTACTTC.

This chain's CDR3 is CSVDSGSSEQFF. Written as DNA, the CDR3 is TGCAGCGTTGATAGCGGGAGCAGTGAGCAGTTCTTC. The chain uses TRBV29-1 and TRBJ2-1; 9 bases fit TRBD2. V was pared by 3 bases and J by 9 bases, with 3 bases of the junction left unmatched. The CDR3 runs to 12 residues. Per the germline V gene, CDR1 is SQVTM and CDR2 is ANQGSEA.

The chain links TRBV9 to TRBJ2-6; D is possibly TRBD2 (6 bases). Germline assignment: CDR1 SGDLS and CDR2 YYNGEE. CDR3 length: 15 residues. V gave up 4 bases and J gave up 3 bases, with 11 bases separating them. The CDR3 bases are TGTGCCAGCAGCTCGGGAGTGGATGGGGCCAACGTCCTGACTTTC. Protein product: CASSSGVDGANVLTF. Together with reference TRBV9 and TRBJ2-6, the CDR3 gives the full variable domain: DSGVTQTPKHLITATGQRVTLRCSPRSGDLSVYWYQQSLDQGLQFLIQYYNGEERAKGNILERFSAQQFPDLHSELNLSSLELGDSALYFCASSSGVDGANVLTFGAGSRLTVL.

The CDR3 region is CAISDLAGEADTQYF. CDR3 sequence (DNA): TGTGCCATCAGTGATCTAGCGGGAGAGGCAGATACGCAGTATTTT. The chain employs TRBV10-3 and TRBJ2-3; TRBD2 matches at 10 bases. The CDR3 is 15 residues long. Germline V gene data show CDR1 as ENHRY and CDR2 as SYGVKD. J was trimmed by 4 bases and V by 3 bases; bases with no gene match: 4.

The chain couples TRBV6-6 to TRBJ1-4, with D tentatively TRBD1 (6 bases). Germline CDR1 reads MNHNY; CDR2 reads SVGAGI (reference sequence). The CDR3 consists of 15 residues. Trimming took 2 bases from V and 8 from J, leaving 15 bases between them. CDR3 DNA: TGTGCCAGCAGTTACGGGGGCGGCAGGGTAGAAAAACTGTTTTTT. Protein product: CASSYGGGRVEKLFF.

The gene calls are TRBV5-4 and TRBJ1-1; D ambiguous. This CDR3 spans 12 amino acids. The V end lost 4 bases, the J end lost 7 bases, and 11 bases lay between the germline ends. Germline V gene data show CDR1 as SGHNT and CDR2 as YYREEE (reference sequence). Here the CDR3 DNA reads TGTGCCAGCAGCAACTCCCCCCGTGAAGCTTTCTTT. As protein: CASSNSPREAFF.

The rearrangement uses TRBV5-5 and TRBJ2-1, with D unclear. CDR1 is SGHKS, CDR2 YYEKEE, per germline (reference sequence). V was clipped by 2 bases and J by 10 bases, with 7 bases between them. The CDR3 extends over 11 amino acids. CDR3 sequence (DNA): TGTGCCAGCAGCTTAAATCTGGAGCAGTTCTTC. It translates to CASSLNLEQFF.

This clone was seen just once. The CDR3 nucleotides are TGTGCCAGCAGCCCGACTAGCGGGAGAGAGGGAGAGACCCAGTACTTC. Its protein is CASSPTSGREGETQYF. J is TRBJ2-5 and V is TRBV11-1; 12 bases match TRBD2. In germline, CDR1 is SGHAT, CDR2 FQDESV (reference sequence). This CDR3 spans 16 amino acids. V lost 5 bases, J lost 4 bases, and 8 bases stayed unmatched.

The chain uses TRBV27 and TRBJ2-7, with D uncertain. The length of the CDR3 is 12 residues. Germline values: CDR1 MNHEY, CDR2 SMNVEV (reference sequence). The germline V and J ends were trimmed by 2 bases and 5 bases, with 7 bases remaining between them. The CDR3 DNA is TGTGCCAGCAGTTTACGGGCCGACGAGCAGTACTTC. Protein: CASSLRADEQYF.